This section outlines one T cell receptor (beta chain) sequence together with its context. Its specificity is not known. This sample is drawn from a study of T cell responses to AZD1222 COVID-19 vaccine. Study-level findings and limits: The donors showed a predominance of white British ancestry and of females, with possible underestimation of clonal diversity.

The protocol was immunoSEQ multiplex PCR, while the TCRdb copy is restricted to in-frame clones and leaves out a portion. Of approximately 110,000 clones listed, about 87% are singletons. The germline CDR1 and CDR2 sequences are SNHLY and FYNNEI. The CDR3 is 16 residues long. The junction had 7 bases not matched to a gene; V was cut back by 6 bases and J by 4 bases. This sample comprised peripheral blood, obtained on day 0 of AZD1222 vaccination. This chain connects TRBV2 to TRBJ2-5; 14 nucleotides line up with TRBD2. The receptor was isolated from an adult in good health. The CDR3 is CASSRWTSGGRETQYF. In DNA form, the CDR3 reads TGTGCCAGCAGCCGATGGACTAGCGGGGGGAGAGAGACCCAGTACTTC.